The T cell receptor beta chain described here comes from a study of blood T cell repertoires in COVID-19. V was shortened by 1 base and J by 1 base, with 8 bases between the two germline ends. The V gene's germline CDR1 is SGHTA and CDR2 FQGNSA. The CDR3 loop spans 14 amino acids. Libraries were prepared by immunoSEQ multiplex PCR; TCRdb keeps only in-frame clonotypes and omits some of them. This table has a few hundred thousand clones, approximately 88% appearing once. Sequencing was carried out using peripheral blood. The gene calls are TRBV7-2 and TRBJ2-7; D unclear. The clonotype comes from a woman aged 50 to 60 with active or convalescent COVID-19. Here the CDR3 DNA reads TGTGCCAGCAGCTTAGAGCGAAGGTCCTACGAGCAGTACTTC. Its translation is CASSLERRSYEQYF.